This T cell receptor beta chain was captured in a study of cytomegalovirus exposure and HLA in healthy donors. Germline CDR1 and CDR2: SGHDN and FVKESK. V lost 0 bases and J 6 bases, leaving 6 bases between the germline ends. The CDR3 has 12 amino acids. The table came from immunoSEQ multiplex PCR; TCRdb's copy has only in-frame clones and leaves some out. The sample has fewer than 350,000 clones, 88% seen once. The rearrangement uses TRBV14 and TRBJ2-7, with D perhaps matching TRBD2 (6 bases). The sequencing sample was made of PBMCs. The TCR sequence derives from a woman aged 18-30 years in good health and CMV-seronegative. The CDR3 DNA follows: TGTGCCAGCAGCCAAGAAGCGGGCGAGCAGTACTTC. This sequence encodes CASSQEAGEQYF.